This record concerns one T cell receptor (beta chain) sequence. No antigen is known for it. This specimen includes other DNA sequences encoding the same CDR3. It was one heparinised blood draw, averaging about 116 mL, that each donor gave. The data stem from a study of beta chain features in type 1 diabetes. On the study more broadly: The patient and healthy donor groups were comparable for age, gender and cell yields.

Since all of the isolated RNA was reverse transcribed, expressed TCRB transcripts were what got sequenced. Libraries were prepared by immunoSEQ multiplex PCR; TCRdb keeps only in-frame clonotypes and omits some of them. The data show some 250,000 clones, more than 11% seen once. The length of the CDR3 is 15 residues. With 4 bases removed from V and 0 bases from J, the gap between germline ends came to 11 bases. Germline CDR1 and CDR2: SGHRS and YFSETQ. Whole-study findings and limits: Patients with Type 1 diabetes showed moderately but significantly shorter TCRB CDR3s in all four CD4+ subsets. Highly expressing activated T cells could be over-counted with a cDNA template.

This TCR was recovered from a man in his thirties or forties with type 1 diabetes. The gene calls are TRBV5-1 and TRBJ1-5, with D possibly being TRBD1 (6 bases). The material sequenced was naive CD4+ T cells from blood. CDR3 sequence reads: CASSPGHVSNQPQHF. The CDR3 bases are TGCGCCAGCAGCCCGGGACACGTTAGCAATCAGCCCCAGCATTTT.